This section outlines one TCR beta chain sequence together with its context. What it binds is not known. This sample stems from a study of CD8+ T cells in alopecia areata. In the study overall: By percentage of affected scalp area, the severity of treated patients was scored. Findings and limits, study-wide: Scalp clonality, along with expanded CD8+ clones among the top 100, was significantly decreased by tofacitinib. A large proportion of expanded lesional clones were detected persisting in scalp and blood during tofacitinib.

The germline CDR1 and CDR2 sequences are SEHNR and FQNEAQ (reference sequence). The CDR3 is made up of 15 amino acids. The V gene end was trimmed by 5 bases and the J gene end by 10 bases; junction bases not matched to a gene: 15. Extraction and reverse transcription of RNA yielded cDNA as the sequencing template. The data were produced by immunoSEQ multiplex PCR, yet TCRdb's version contains in-frame clones alone and is incomplete. The repertoire holds 150,000 to 200,000 clones, with roughly three fifths as singletons. The treatment here: oral pan-JAK inhibitor, 5-10 mg twice daily. As part of sample collection, lesional scalp punch biopsies and peripheral blood were taken from alopecia areata patients.

This sequence joins TRBV7-9 and TRBJ2-3; 7 bases agree with TRBD2. This sequence was found in a human donor with alopecia areata. The starting material was CD4+ T cells sorted from blood, obtained around week 49, from a patient treated with tofacitinib. CDR3 in DNA: TGTGCCAGCAGCCCCTATGGCAGCGGGGCGATTTCGCAGTATTTT. Its translation: CASSPYGSGAISQYF.